Included here is one T cell receptor beta chain sequence, with context. This clone was detected only once. What antigen it recognizes has not been identified. The sample holds no much larger clone one base away, and base qualities are not on file. For TCRbeta CDR3 sequencing, genomic DNA from the sorted cells was extracted using the QIAGEN DNeasy Blood and Tissue Kit. High-throughput TCRbeta CDR3 sequencing, including PCR amplification with bias correction and internal controls, was performed commercially through immunoSEQ. In the original analysis: A unique productive TCRbeta sequence was defined by the CDR3 nucleotide sequence when primers matched, and otherwise by the CDR3 amino acid sequence together with the Vbeta and Jbeta genes. Sorting error was corrected by removing sequences shared between sorted populations at a frequency ratio of 2:1 or less, and the remaining shared sequences were assigned to the higher population. A sequence counted as donor-reactive if, in CFSE-low cells, the sequence had a frequency of at least 0.01% and was expanded at least 5-fold compared with unstimulated cells. Jensen-Shannon divergence calculated on the top 100 TCRbeta sequences ranked by frequency was used to measure repertoire divergence. For any sample with multiple sequencing runs, sorting error was corrected in each run separately before the runs were pooled. TCRdb took this table from immuneACCESS and kept in-frame rearrangements with V and J called. Such tables lack part of the clones; where checked against another copy, unresolved V genes explain under half of the gap, and the rest is unexplained. The V and J calls and clone size come from that table; D and trimming were worked out from the DNA. Counted in this sample were 70,000 to 95,000 clones; 80% to 95% of them appeared once. Approximately 0.37% of the sample is in the top ten clones.

This record comes from a study of Tregs in tolerant kidney transplant recipients (dated by TCRdb to the late 2010s). Study-level background: The transplants used related donors along with nonmyeloablative bone marrow transplantation, and in the human trials mixed chimerism was transient. TCRbeta sequencing was used in the study to identify donor-specific regulatory T cells before combined kidney and bone marrow transplantation, and the identified cells were then tracked after transplant.

According to the germline V gene, CDR1 reads MDHEN and CDR2 reads SYDVKM. V loses 8 bases, J loses 5 bases, and the germline ends lie 21 bases apart. The CDR3 covers 15 residues, taking in both the cysteine and the phenylalanine. Just the 45-base CDR3 DNA is kept, in frame starting at base 1. What the work shows at the level of the full study, not this receptor alone: Biological reproducibility was not directly addressed, though technical replication error appeared minimal. The most biologically relevant and donor-specific TCRbeta repertoire appeared to be identified by expanding Tregs with activated donor B cells. Because the study included only a small number of patients, the results must be confirmed in larger populations and under other immunosuppression protocols. PCR primers changed over time for some patients, so nucleotide-level comparison across those patients' samples was not possible. Donor-specific Treg expansion exceeded global Treg expansion in tolerant patients, suggesting antigen-driven rather than nonspecific expansion.

What this sample's time point label stands for: blood sample drawn before combined kidney and bone marrow transplant. Unstimulated Tregs (CD4+CD25+CD127-), CD4+ non-Tregs (CD4+CD25-), CD4 and CD8 cells were FACS-sorted from thawed PBMCs. Prior to Treg sorting, thawed PBMCs were rested overnight with about 200 IU/ml IL-2 at 37 degrees C. The patients were several recipients of combined kidney and bone marrow transplants from the ITN036ST trial, and samples were available only from these trial subjects. Healthy control blood was processed to PBMCs by Ficoll density gradient and cryopreserved, and patient PBMCs were collected before and after transplant.

The sequence links TRBV28 to TRBJ1-1; matching of 5 bases hints at TRBD1 as the D gene. This TCR came from a human donor who received a combined kidney and bone marrow transplant. The material was Tregs from blood, obtained before the transplant. The CDR3 here reads CASYGPGPTGTEAFF. The sequenced DNA: TGTGCCAGCTACGGCCCGGGACCCACGGGGACTGAAGCTTTCTTT. With all but the CDR3 taken from the reference TRBV28 and TRBJ1-1 genes, the full variable domain is: DVKVTQSSRYLVKRTGEKVFLECVQDMDHENMFWYRQDPGLGLRLIYFSYDVKMKEKGDIPEGYSVSREKKERFSLILESASTNQTSMYLCASYGPGPTGTEAFFGQGTRLTVV.